This T cell receptor (beta chain) was captured by sequencing in a study of blood T cell repertoires in COVID-19. Study-level information: Acute and convalescent COVID-19 samples came from the United States, Italy and Spain.

The CDR3 consists of 17 residues. V lost 0 bases to trimming and J lost 2 bases; unmatched junction nucleotides: 8. Germline CDR1 ENHRY, CDR2 SYGVKD. In the original processing: Estimation of nucleated cell counts relied on the amplification of reference gene primers. The protocol was immunoSEQ multiplex PCR, while the TCRdb copy is restricted to in-frame clones and leaves out a portion. V and J calls and clone size come straight from that table; D and trimming were deduced from the DNA. Here the sample spans tens of thousands of clones, roughly 93% being singletons. The sample comprised peripheral blood. The rearrangement links TRBV10-3 to TRBJ1-2, with 8 bases that match TRBD1. The receptor comes from a human donor in a cohort sampled during active COVID-19. CDR3 sequence (DNA): TGTGCCATCAGTGAGTCAGCCATGAGGACAGGGAACTATGGCTACACCTTC. This codes for CAISESAMRTGNYGYTF.